The next 14 T cell receptor beta chains were all read from a single sample in a study of OX40 agonist ivuxolimab in advanced cancers. Only in-frame clones appear in the TCRdb table, and some are missing; sequencing was by immunoSEQ multiplex PCR. The sample contains 90,000 to 100,000 clones, more than 85% of which appear only once. The sequenced sample was CD4+ or CD8+ T cells sorted from blood, obtained in a trial of the OX40 agonist ivuxolimab. Every receptor here comes from an adult with an advanced solid tumor such as melanoma, head and neck, liver or kidney cancer.

The V and J genes are TRBV5-1 and TRBJ2-3; possibly TRBD2 for D (6 bases). Germline V lookup: CDR1 SGHRS, CDR2 YFSETQ. V was clipped by 0 bases and J by 2 bases, with 10 bases between them. The CDR3 extends over 15 amino acids. The CDR3 DNA reads TGCGCCAGCAGCTTGGGGAGGGCCTACACAGATACGCAGTATTTT. Its protein product is CASSLGRAYTDTQYF.

The sample holds a few counts of this clone. The chain has TRBV2 and TRBJ1-1; possible D gene TRBD1, 6 bases. This CDR3 has 13 residues. Trimming stripped 8 bases from V and 0 bases from J, with 10 bases between. Germline lookup yields CDR1 SNHLY and CDR2 FYNNEI. CDR3 sequence: CASQTGLNTEAFF. The CDR3, as DNA: TGTGCCAGCCAGACAGGCTTGAACACTGAAGCTTTCTTT.

CDR3 sequence (DNA): TGTGCCAGCCGCGGGGTACAGGGGGCTTTCGGGTACAATGAGCAGTTCTTC. Its translation is CASRGVQGAFGYNEQFF. The rearrangement uses TRBV25-1 and TRBJ2-1; 9 nucleotides agree with TRBD1. The J segment lost 4 bases and the V segment lost 8 bases, leaving 15 bases of the junction unmatched. From germline, CDR1 is MGHDK and CDR2 SYGVNS. The CDR3 covers 17 residues.

The chain uses TRBV28 and TRBJ1-2; D remains unclear. In germline, CDR1 is MDHEN, CDR2 SYDVKM. Trimming shortened V by 5 bases and J by 8 bases, and 18 bases separated the two germline ends. The CDR3 sequence is 14 residues long. The CDR3 bases are TGTGCCAGCAGTAAGTTTGCTCGGCGAGACGGCTACACCTTC. This encodes CASSKFARRDGYTF.

Written as DNA, the CDR3 is TGTGCCAGCAGTGCTCTGGACAGCAAACAACCGAATACGCAGTATTTT. It is translated as CASSALDSKQPNTQYF. V gene TRBV2 combines with J gene TRBJ2-3; tentative D call: TRBD1 (6 bases). Trimming left V 4 bases short and J 7 bases short, with 21 bases between. Germline CDR1 is SNHLY and CDR2 is FYNNEI. This CDR3 has 16 amino acids.

The chain employs TRBV7-3 and TRBJ1-3; TRBD1 agrees at 7 bases. CDR1 SGHTA and CDR2 FQGTGA come from the germline V gene. The CDR3 extends over 15 amino acids. Losses at the gene ends were 5 bases for V and 6 bases for J; bases not matched to a gene: 10. In DNA form, the CDR3 reads TGTGCCAGCAGCCTGGGGACAGCGAACGCAAACACCATATATTTT. Its translation is CASSLGTANANTIYF.

This rearrangement joins TRBV5-1 to TRBJ1-1; D may be TRBD1 (6 bases). V shed 0 bases and J shed 4 bases, with 10 bases lying between them. The germline gives CDR1 SGHRS, CDR2 YFSETQ. The CDR3 runs to 14 residues. The CDR3 nucleotides are TGCGCCAGCAGCTTGGCCGAGGGGGGCACTGAAGCTTTCTTT. Encoded protein: CASSLAEGGTEAFF. Complete variable domain (other parts from reference TRBV5-1 and TRBJ1-1): KAGVTQTPRYLIKTRGQQVTLSCSPISGHRSVSWYQQTPGQGLQFLFEYFSETQRNKGNFPGRFSGRQFSNSRSEMNVSTLELGDSALYLCASSLAEGGTEAFFGQGTRLTVV.

This rearrangement joins TRBV7-8 to TRBJ2-7; 9 bases match TRBD1. Looked up from germline, CDR1 is SGHVS and CDR2 is FQNEAQ. This CDR3 is 16 amino acids long. Unmatched junction bases numbered 9, after V lost 5 bases and J lost 1 base. The CDR3 here is CASSPIAGTGSYEQYF. The CDR3 region has the DNA TGTGCCAGCAGCCCAATTGCAGGGACAGGGTCCTACGAGCAGTACTTC. Using reference TRBV7-8 and TRBJ2-7 for the parts outside the CDR3, the full variable domain is GAGVSQSPRYKVAKRGQDVALRCDPISGHVSLFWYQQALGQGPEFLTYFQNEAQLDKSGLPSDRFFAERPEGSVSTLKIQRTQQEDSAVYLCASSPIAGTGSYEQYFGPGTRLTVT.

This rearrangement joins TRBV5-4 to TRBJ2-6; 11 positions match TRBD2. This CDR3 has 17 residues. Germline V lookup: CDR1 SGHNT, CDR2 YYREEE (reference sequence). The V gene end was trimmed by 2 bases and the J gene end by 0 bases; junction bases not matched to a gene: 1. The CDR3 DNA follows: TGTGCCAGCAGCTTACTAGCGGGAGCCTCTGGGGCCAACGTCCTGACTTTC. The encoded protein is CASSLLAGASGANVLTF.

The chain uses TRBV21-1 and TRBJ2-2; the table's D gene call, TRBD2, was not cross checked with the DNA. TRBV21-1 is flagged as a pseudogene. The CDR3 loop spans 14 amino acids. The CDR3 loop is CAIGWGGTTGELFF. The DNA for the CDR3 is TGTGCCATCGGATGGGGGGGAACCACCGGGGAGCTGTTTTTT.

As DNA, the CDR3 is TGTGCCAGCAGCTTGGATACCGGGGAGCTGTTTTTT. This translates into CASSLDTGELFF. The V call is TRBV9, the J call TRBJ2-2; D remains ambiguous. CDR3 length equals 12 residues. CDR1 is SGDLS, CDR2 YYNGEE, per germline. V lost 4 bases to trimming and J lost 5 bases, with 6 bases between them. Full variable domain (missing parts from reference TRBV9 and TRBJ2-2): DSGVTQTPKHLITATGQRVTLRCSPRSGDLSVYWYQQSLDQGLQFLIQYYNGEERAKGNILERFSAQQFPDLHSELNLSSLELGDSALYFCASSLDTGELFFGEGSRLTVL.

The chain recombines TRBV18 with TRBJ1-5; a possible D gene is TRBD1 (6 bases). The CDR3 extends over 14 amino acids. Germline V lookup: CDR1 KGHSH, CDR2 LQKENI. The V gene lost 3 bases and the J gene lost 5 bases, with 11 bases spanning the gap. The CDR3 is CASSPGGGHQPQHF. The CDR3 nucleotides are TGTGCCAGCTCACCCGGGGGGGGGCATCAGCCCCAGCATTTT.

The rearrangement links TRBV6-5 to TRBJ2-3; unclear D gene. The CDR3 covers 13 residues. Trimming took 7 bases from V and 4 from J, leaving 12 bases between them. Germline CDR1 and CDR2: MNHEY and SVGAGI. The CDR3 sequence: CASKEHVADTQYF. CDR3 nucleotides: TGTGCCAGCAAGGAGCATGTGGCAGATACGCAGTATTTT.

This chain uses TRBV27 with TRBJ2-7; a possible D gene is TRBD1 (6 bases). The CDR3 is 15 residues long. Germline CDR1 is MNHEY and CDR2 is SMNVEV (reference sequence). The chain's CDR3 is CARVSPGHLPYGQYV. CDR3 coding DNA: TGTGCCAGGGTATCTCCGGGACACCTGCCTTACGGGCAGTACGTC.